Presented here are 8 T cell receptor beta chains from one specimen sequenced in a study of shared clonotypes between healthy human individuals. The repertoire was sequenced with immunoSEQ multiplex PCR; TCRdb's copy has only in-frame clones and lacks some. The table lists about 1 million clones, about 75% of them singletons. Input material: memory CD4+ T cells sorted from blood. The subset: CD45RA-negative fraction. All receptors come from a man younger than 35 in good health.

The chain employs TRBV19 and TRBJ1-2; no clear D gene. The CDR3 is made up of 13 amino acids. Trimming took off 5 bases at V and 4 bases at J, with 11 bases between the two ends. From germline, CDR1 is LNHDA and CDR2 SQIVND (reference sequence). CDR3 DNA: TGTGCCAGTAGTCCAGAGGGCCTCTATGGCTACACCTTC. The encoded protein is CASSPEGLYGYTF.

This rearrangement joins TRBV2 to TRBJ1-2, with 10 bases fitting TRBD1. Germline V CDR1 and CDR2: SNHLY, FYNNEI. CDR3 length: 14 residues. With 9 bases clipped from V and 4 bases from J, the junction kept 8 bases outside the gene matches. In DNA, the CDR3 is TGTGCCAGGCCCCGGGACAGGGGAGTCTATGGCTACACCTTC. Translated: CARPRDRGVYGYTF.

With respect to this clone: Different DNA sequences within this sample yield the same CDR3. The chain employs TRBV6-6 and TRBJ1-4, with D unclear. V shed 2 bases and J shed 4 bases, with 5 bases lying between them. This CDR3 has 13 amino acids. Per germline, CDR1 MNHNY and CDR2 SVGAGI (reference sequence). The CDR3 reads CASSYGYNEKLFF. The CDR3 DNA follows: TGTGCCAGCAGTTACGGTTATAATGAAAAACTGTTTTTT.

This chain uses TRBV9 with TRBJ2-6; D is perhaps TRBD1 (6 bases). This CDR3 has 18 amino acids. CDR1 and CDR2 from the germline V gene are SGDLS and YYNGEE. Trimming pared 4 bases from V and 0 bases from J, leaving 17 bases between. The CDR3 DNA reads as TGTGCCAGCAGCACGACAGGTAGGACTGACTCTGGGGCCAACGTCCTGACTTTC. It is translated as CASSTTGRTDSGANVLTF. Full variable domain (rest looked up from reference TRBV9 and TRBJ2-6): DSGVTQTPKHLITATGQRVTLRCSPRSGDLSVYWYQQSLDQGLQFLIQYYNGEERAKGNILERFSAQQFPDLHSELNLSSLELGDSALYFCASSTTGRTDSGANVLTFGAGSRLTVL.

Only a few counts were recorded for this clone. This chain connects TRBV6-1 to TRBJ1-4; possibly TRBD1 for D (5 bases). Germline-derived CDR1 and CDR2 are MNHNS and SASEGT. V was shortened by 3 bases and J by 6 bases, with 17 bases between the two germline ends. This CDR3 is 16 amino acids long. For the CDR3, the DNA is TGTGCCAGCAGTGAGGACACAGGAGGAGGGTATGAAAAACTGTTTTTT. Its protein product is CASSEDTGGGYEKLFF.

The chain links TRBV7-9 to TRBJ2-1; D might be TRBD1 (5 bases). Germline V gene lookup returns CDR1 SEHNR and CDR2 FQNEAQ (reference sequence). V dropped 8 bases and J dropped 0 bases, with 11 bases sitting between them. The length of the CDR3 is 14 residues. The CDR3 sequence: CASSRGISYNEQFF. For the CDR3, the DNA is TGTGCCAGCTCTAGGGGAATCTCCTACAATGAGCAGTTCTTC.

This chain connects TRBV6-1 to TRBJ1-1; 7 bases fit TRBD1. The junction had 4 bases not matched to a gene; V was cut back by 6 bases and J by 6 bases. This CDR3 is 12 amino acids long. The V gene's germline CDR1 is MNHNS and CDR2 SASEGT. The CDR3 nucleotides are TGTGCCAGCAGCCTTCAGGGGGCTGAAGCTTTCTTT. Residues: CASSLQGAEAFF.

The table lists this clone with a count of one. The chain recombines TRBV5-1 with TRBJ1-1; D is perhaps TRBD1 (6 bases). The CDR3 has 15 residues. Germline V gives CDR1 SGHRS, CDR2 YFSETQ. V was shortened by 6 bases and J by 1 base, with 16 bases between the two germline ends. The CDR3, as DNA: TGCGCCAGCAACGTCGCGGGACACACGAACACTGAAGCTTTCTTT. It specifies CASNVAGHTNTEAFF.